This TCR beta chain came from a study of blood T cell repertoires in COVID-19. Study details: COVID-19 samples from acute and convalescent phases originated in the United States, Italy and Spain. The analysed material was cDNA or gDNA that came from T cells, B-cell-depleted T cells, or PBMCs.

Original methodology: How many nucleated cells were present was estimated from reference gene primer amplification. Measured with immunoSEQ multiplex PCR; TCRdb has only the in-frame clones, and not every one. D and trimming come from the DNA, and the V and J calls and clone size come from that table. The table records more than 25,000 clones, around 89% of them present only once. V was cut by 2 bases and J by 2 bases, with 10 bases left in between. CDR1 and CDR2 (germline): SGHTA, FQGNSA. CDR3 length: 15 residues. This receptor was identified in a man aged 60-69 years with acute or convalescent COVID-19. V is TRBV7-2 and J is TRBJ1-3, with D uncertain. Input material: peripheral blood. This CDR3 reads CASSLTAPPGNTIYF. In DNA, the CDR3 is TGTGCCAGCAGCTTAACAGCCCCTCCTGGAAACACCATATATTTT.